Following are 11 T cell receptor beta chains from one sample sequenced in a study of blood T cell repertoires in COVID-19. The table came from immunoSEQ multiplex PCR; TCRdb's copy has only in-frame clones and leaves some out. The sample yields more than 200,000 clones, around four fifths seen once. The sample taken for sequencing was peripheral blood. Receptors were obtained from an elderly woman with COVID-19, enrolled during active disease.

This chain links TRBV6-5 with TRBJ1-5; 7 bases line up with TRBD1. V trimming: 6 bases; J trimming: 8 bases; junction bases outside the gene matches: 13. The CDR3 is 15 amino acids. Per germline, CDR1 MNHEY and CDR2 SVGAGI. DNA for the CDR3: TGTGCCAGCAGGCCTGCGACAGGGCGAGCTGAGCCCCAGCATTTT. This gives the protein CASRPATGRAEPQHF.

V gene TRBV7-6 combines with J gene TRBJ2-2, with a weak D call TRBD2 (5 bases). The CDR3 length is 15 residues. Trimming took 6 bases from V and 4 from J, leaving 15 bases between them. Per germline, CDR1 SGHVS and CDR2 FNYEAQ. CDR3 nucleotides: TGTGCCAGCAGTCCTCTTAGGACTCTCACCGGGGAGCTGTTTTTT. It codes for CASSPLRTLTGELFF.

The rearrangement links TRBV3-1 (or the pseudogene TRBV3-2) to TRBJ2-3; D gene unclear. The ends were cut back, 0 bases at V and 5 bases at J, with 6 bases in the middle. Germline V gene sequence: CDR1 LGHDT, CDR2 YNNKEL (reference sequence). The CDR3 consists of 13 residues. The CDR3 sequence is CASSQDLKDTQYF. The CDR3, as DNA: TGTGCCAGCAGCCAAGATTTAAAAGATACGCAGTATTTT.

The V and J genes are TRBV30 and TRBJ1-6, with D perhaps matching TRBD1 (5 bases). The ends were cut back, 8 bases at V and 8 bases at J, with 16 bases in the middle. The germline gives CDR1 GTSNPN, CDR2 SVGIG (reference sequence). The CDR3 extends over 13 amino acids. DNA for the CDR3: TGTGCCGGTGGGGGGTTTTCGGATTCACCCCTCCACTTT. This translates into CAGGGFSDSPLHF.

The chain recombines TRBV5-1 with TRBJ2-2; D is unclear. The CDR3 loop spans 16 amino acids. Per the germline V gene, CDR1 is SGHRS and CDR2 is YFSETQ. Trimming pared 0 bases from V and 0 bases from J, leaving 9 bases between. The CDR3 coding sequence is TGCGCCAGCAGCTTGGAAGTTAGCTCGAACACCGGGGAGCTGTTTTTT. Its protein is CASSLEVSSNTGELFF. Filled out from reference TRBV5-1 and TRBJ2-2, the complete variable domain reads KAGVTQTPRYLIKTRGQQVTLSCSPISGHRSVSWYQQTPGQGLQFLFEYFSETQRNKGNFPGRFSGRQFSNSRSEMNVSTLELGDSALYLCASSLEVSSNTGELFFGEGSRLTVL.

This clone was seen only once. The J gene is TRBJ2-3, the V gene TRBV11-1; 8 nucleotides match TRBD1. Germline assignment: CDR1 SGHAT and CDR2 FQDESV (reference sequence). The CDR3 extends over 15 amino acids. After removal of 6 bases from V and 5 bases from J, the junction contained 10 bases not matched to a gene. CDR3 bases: TGTGCCAGCAGACAGGGGGTTGGGCCCGTAGATACGCAGTATTTT. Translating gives CASRQGVGPVDTQYF.

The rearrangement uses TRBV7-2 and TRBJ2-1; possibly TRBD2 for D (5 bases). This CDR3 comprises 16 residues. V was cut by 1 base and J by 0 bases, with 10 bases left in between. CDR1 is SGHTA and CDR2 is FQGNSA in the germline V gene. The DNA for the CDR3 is TGTGCCAGCAGCTTAGTACCGGGGAGCTCCTACAATGAGCAGTTCTTC. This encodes CASSLVPGSSYNEQFF.

For the CDR3, the DNA is TGTGCCAGCAGCTTAAACAGGGGGAGCACAGATACGCAGTATTTT. Protein product: CASSLNRGSTDTQYF. The chain combines TRBV7-2 with TRBJ2-3; 8 nucleotides align to TRBD1. The germline CDR1 and CDR2 sequences are SGHTA and FQGNSA. V gave up 2 bases and J gave up 0 bases; unmatched junction bases: 1. This CDR3 is built from 15 residues.

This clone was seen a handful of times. CDR3 sequence: CASSQGDSGGYGYTF. The CDR3 bases are TGTGCCAGCAGCCAAGGTGACAGCGGGGGCTATGGCTACACCTTC. The chain joins TRBV3-1 (or the pseudogene TRBV3-2) to TRBJ1-2, with D perhaps matching TRBD1 (5 bases). From germline, CDR1 is LGHDT and CDR2 YNNKEL (reference sequence). Trimming cost V 1 base and J 4 bases, with 13 bases left between them. The CDR3 loop spans 15 amino acids.

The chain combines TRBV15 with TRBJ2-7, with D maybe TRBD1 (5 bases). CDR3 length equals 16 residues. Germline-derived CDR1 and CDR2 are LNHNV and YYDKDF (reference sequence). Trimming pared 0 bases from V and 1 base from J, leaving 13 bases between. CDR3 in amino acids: CATSRDNNRPSYEQYF. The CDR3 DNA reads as TGTGCCACCAGCAGAGATAACAACAGGCCTTCCTACGAGCAGTACTTC.

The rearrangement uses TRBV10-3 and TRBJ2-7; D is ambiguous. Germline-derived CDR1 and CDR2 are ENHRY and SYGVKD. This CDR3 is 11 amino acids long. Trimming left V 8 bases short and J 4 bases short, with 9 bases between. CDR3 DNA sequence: TGTGCCATCGGGCAGATTTACGAGCAGTACTTC. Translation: CAIGQIYEQYF.